This TCR beta chain stems from a study of cytomegalovirus exposure and HLA in healthy donors. The V and J ends lost 5 bases and 8 bases respectively, with 18 bases between them. The CDR3 covers 14 residues. CDR1 and CDR2 from the germline V gene are LNHDA and SQIVND (reference sequence). Unrecorded immune exposures were likely, despite nominal health at sampling. Study-level results: In a later analysis, V- and J-gene trimming of beta chains associated with a DCLRE1C missense variant, replicated independently. A highly shared variant cluster was judged a likely technical artifact.

PCR employed 60 Vbeta and 13 Jbeta primers. Original methodology: Some 10 million of the roughly 80 million unique TCR beta chains counted in a later analysis were shared. Using immunoSEQ multiplex PCR, the repertoire was profiled, and TCRdb retains in-frame clones only, with some absent. Clone size and the V and J calls come from that table; the DNA yielded D and trimming. The table lists about 96,000 clones. A note on this clone: The antigen is undetermined.

Source material: PBMCs. The receptor's source is a woman in her 30s in good health and CMV-seronegative. The chain recombines TRBV19 with TRBJ1-2; possible D gene TRBD1, 6 bases. Here the CDR3 reads CASSRDTPEEGYTF. The CDR3, as DNA: TGTGCCAGTAGTCGGGACACGCCAGAGGAGGGCTACACCTTC. Together with reference TRBV19 and TRBJ1-2, the CDR3 gives the full variable domain: DGGITQSPKYLFRKEGQNVTLSCEQNLNHDAMYWYRQDPGQGLRLIYYSQIVNDFQKGDIAEGYSVSREKKESFPLTVTSAQKNPTAFYLCASSRDTPEEGYTFGSGTRLTVV.